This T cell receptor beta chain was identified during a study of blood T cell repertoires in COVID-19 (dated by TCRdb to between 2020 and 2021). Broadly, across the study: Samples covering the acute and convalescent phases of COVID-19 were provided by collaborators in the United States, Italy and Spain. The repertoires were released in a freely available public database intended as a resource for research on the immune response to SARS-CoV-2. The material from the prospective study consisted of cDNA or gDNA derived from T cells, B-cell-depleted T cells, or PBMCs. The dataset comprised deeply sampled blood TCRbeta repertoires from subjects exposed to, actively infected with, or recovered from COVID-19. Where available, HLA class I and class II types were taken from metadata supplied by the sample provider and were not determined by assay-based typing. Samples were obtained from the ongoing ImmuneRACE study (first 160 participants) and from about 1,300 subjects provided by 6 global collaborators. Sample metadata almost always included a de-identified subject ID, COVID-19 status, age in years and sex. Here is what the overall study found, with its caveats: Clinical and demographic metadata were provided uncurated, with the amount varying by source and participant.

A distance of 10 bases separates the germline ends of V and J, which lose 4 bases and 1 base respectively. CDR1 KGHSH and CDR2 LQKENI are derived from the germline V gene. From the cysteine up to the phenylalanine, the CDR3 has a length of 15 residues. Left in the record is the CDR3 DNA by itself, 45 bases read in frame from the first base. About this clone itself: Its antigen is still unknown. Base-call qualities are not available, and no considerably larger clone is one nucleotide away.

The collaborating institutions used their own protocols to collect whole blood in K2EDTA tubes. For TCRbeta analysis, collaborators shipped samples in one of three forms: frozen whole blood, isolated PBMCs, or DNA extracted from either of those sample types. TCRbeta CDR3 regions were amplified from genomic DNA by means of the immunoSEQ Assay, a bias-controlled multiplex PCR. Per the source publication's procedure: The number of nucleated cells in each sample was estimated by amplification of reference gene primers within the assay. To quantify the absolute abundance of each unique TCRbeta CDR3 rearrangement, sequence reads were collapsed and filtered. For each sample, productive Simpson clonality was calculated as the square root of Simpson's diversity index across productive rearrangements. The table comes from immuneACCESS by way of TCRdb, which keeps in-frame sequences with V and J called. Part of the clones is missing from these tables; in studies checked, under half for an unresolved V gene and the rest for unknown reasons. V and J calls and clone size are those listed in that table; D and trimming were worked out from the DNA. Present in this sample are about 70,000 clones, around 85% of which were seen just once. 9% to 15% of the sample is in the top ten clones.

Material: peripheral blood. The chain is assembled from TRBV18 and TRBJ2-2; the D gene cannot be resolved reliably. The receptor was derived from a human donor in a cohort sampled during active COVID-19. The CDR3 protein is CASSRLRGNTGELFF. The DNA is TGTGCCAGCTCACGTTTGAGAGGGAACACCGGGGAGCTGTTTTTT.